The next 25 T cell receptor beta chains were all read from a single sample in a study of PD-1 blockade in classical Hodgkin lymphoma. There was relapse after autologous stem cell transplantation in every patient, and there was variation in brentuximab vedotin exposure. Profiled with immunoSEQ multiplex PCR; TCRdb holds only in-frame clones, not every one. The sample has about 22,000 clones, approximately 74% seen once. The sample here was peripheral blood mononuclear cells (PBMCs), taken at baseline. The source of these receptors is a human donor with classical Hodgkin lymphoma.

By frequency in the sample, this clone is medium-sized. The rearrangement links TRBV19 to TRBJ1-5, with a weak D call TRBD1 (5 bases). There are 14 residues in the CDR3. V was shortened by 5 bases and J by 4 bases, with 12 bases between the two germline ends. The germline V gene encodes CDR1 LNHDA and CDR2 SQIVND (reference sequence). This CDR3 reads CASSVGTANQPQHF. The CDR3 DNA reads TGTGCCAGTAGTGTAGGGACGGCGAATCAGCCCCAGCATTTT.

J is TRBJ2-7 and V is TRBV6-4; 11 positions agree with TRBD2. The CDR3 sequence is 12 residues long. Germline V gene data show CDR1 as MRHNA and CDR2 as SNTAGT. The trim removed 11 bases at V and 3 bases at J, leaving 3 bases unmatched. CDR3 residues: CARSGRVYEQYF. The CDR3 DNA sequence: TGTGCCCGTAGCGGGAGGGTCTACGAGCAGTACTTC.

The rearrangement uses TRBV19 and TRBJ2-1; D unclear. CDR1 and CDR2 (germline): LNHDA, SQIVND (reference sequence). V lost 1 base to trimming and J lost 0 bases, with 7 bases between them. The CDR3 extends over 15 amino acids. The chain's CDR3 is CASSIGPSSYNEQFF. In DNA, the CDR3 is TGTGCCAGTAGTATAGGACCCAGCTCCTACAATGAGCAGTTCTTC.

The chain links TRBV27 to TRBJ1-5; 8 bases line up with TRBD1. J was trimmed by 1 base and V by 4 bases; bases with no gene match: 3. Looked up from germline, CDR1 is MNHEY and CDR2 is SMNVEV (reference sequence). CDR3 size: 15 residues. Written as DNA, the CDR3 is TGTGCCAGCAGTTCTGGACAGGGAAGCAATCAGCCCCAGCATTTT. As protein: CASSSGQGSNQPQHF.

The gene calls are TRBV11-3 and TRBJ2-7; D gene unclear. Germline CDR1 reads SGHNT; CDR2 reads YENEEA. V was pared by 2 bases and J by 1 base, with 6 bases between. The CDR3 spans 13 residues. CDR3 sequence reads: CASSLIGSYEQYF. CDR3 nucleotide sequence: TGTGCCAGCAGCTTAATTGGATCCTACGAGCAGTACTTC.

This clone occurred once. This chain joins TRBV9 and TRBJ2-5; TRBD1 aligns across 9 bases. CDR3 length equals 14 residues. Per the germline V gene, CDR1 is SGDLS and CDR2 is YYNGEE. J was trimmed by 8 bases and V by 1 base; bases with no gene match: 6. DNA of the CDR3: TGTGCCAGCAGCGTATCCCAGGACAGGGGCACCCAGTACTTC. The encoded protein is CASSVSQDRGTQYF.

The chain employs TRBV5-1 and TRBJ2-3, with D possibly being TRBD1 or TRBD2 (5 bases each). V was shortened by 1 base and J by 0 bases, with 9 bases between the two germline ends. Germline V gene data show CDR1 as SGHRS and CDR2 as YFSETQ. CDR3 size: 15 residues. CDR3 sequence (DNA): TGCGCCAGCAGCTTGTGGGGGAGTAGCACAGATACGCAGTATTTT. It encodes CASSLWGSSTDTQYF.

This sequence joins TRBV2 and TRBJ2-3, with D perhaps matching TRBD1 (5 bases). Germline V gene sequence: CDR1 SNHLY, CDR2 FYNNEI. This CDR3 comprises 13 residues. V dropped 7 bases and J dropped 4 bases, with 12 bases sitting between them. CDR3 nucleotide sequence: TGTGCCAGCAATCAGGGAATGGCAGATACGCAGTATTTT. Its translation is CASNQGMADTQYF.

J is TRBJ2-5 and V is TRBV5-5, with 7 bases aligning to TRBD2. Germline-derived CDR1 and CDR2 are SGHKS and YYEKEE (reference sequence). The CDR3 sequence is 13 residues long. V was pared by 0 bases and J by 5 bases, with 1 base of the junction left unmatched. In nucleotides, the CDR3 is TGTGCCAGCAGCTTGGGGGGAGGGGAGACCCAGTACTTC. Its protein is CASSLGGGETQYF.

The CDR3 region has the DNA TGTGCCAGCGGCCGGGAGGGCCGGAACACTGAAGCTTTCTTT. The encoded protein is CASGREGRNTEAFF. The chain uses TRBV2 and TRBJ1-1; unclear D gene. Germline CDR1 reads SNHLY; CDR2 reads FYNNEI. The CDR3 runs to 14 residues. V dropped 8 bases and J dropped 1 base, with 14 bases sitting between them.

The V and J genes are TRBV29-1 and TRBJ2-1; 9 nucleotides align to TRBD2. The CDR3 consists of 13 residues. Germline assignment: CDR1 SQVTM and CDR2 ANQGSEA. The V gene end was trimmed by 5 bases and the J gene end by 1 base; junction bases not matched to a gene: 0. The CDR3 protein is CSVSGGSYNEQFF. Written as DNA, the CDR3 is TGCAGCGTTAGCGGGGGGTCCTACAATGAGCAGTTCTTC.

The CDR3 DNA is TGTGCCAGCAACCCCCATGTCGGACAGGGGGCGGATGGCTACACCTTC. This gives the protein CASNPHVGQGADGYTF. This sequence joins TRBV28 and TRBJ1-2; 11 bases line up with TRBD1. With V trimmed by 7 bases and J by 6 bases, 13 bases remained unmatched. This CDR3 spans 16 amino acids. CDR1 is MDHEN, CDR2 SYDVKM, per germline.

This chain joins TRBV6-1 and TRBJ2-7; 8 nucleotides align to TRBD2. The V and J ends lost 1 base and 0 bases, in that order; junction bases with no gene match: 2. Germline CDR1 MNHNS, CDR2 SASEGT. The CDR3 spans 15 residues. The CDR3 DNA follows: TGTGCCAGCAGTGAAGGGCTAGCGGGCTCCTACGAGCAGTACTTC. It translates to CASSEGLAGSYEQYF.

The J gene is TRBJ2-3, the V gene TRBV28; D tentatively fits TRBD1 or TRBD2 (5 bases each). The CDR3 consists of 14 residues. Trimming took 11 bases from V and 2 from J, leaving 17 bases between them. Germline loops: CDR1 MDHEN, CDR2 SYDVKM. CDR3 region: CAGGASRVTDTQYF. CDR3 nucleotides: TGTGCCGGGGGTGCCTCGCGGGTCACAGATACGCAGTATTTT.

This clone was seen once. Here the CDR3 DNA reads TGTGCCAAAGTTTTGGGTGGTCTGGGCTACGAGCAGTACTTC. Its translation is CAKVLGGLGYEQYF. The chain uses TRBV14 and TRBJ2-7; D remains unclear. With 10 bases removed from V and 3 bases from J, the gap between germline ends came to 19 bases. Germline V gives CDR1 SGHDN, CDR2 FVKESK. The CDR3 runs 14 residues.

This chain's CDR3 is CASSLSAWTDPNTEAFF. The CDR3 DNA reads TGTGCCAGCAGTTTATCGGCTTGGACAGACCCAAACACTGAAGCTTTCTTT. The chain joins TRBV27 to TRBJ1-1; D may be TRBD1 (6 bases). The CDR3 runs to 17 residues. Trimming removed 0 bases from V and 2 bases from J, with 16 bases in between. Germline CDR1 MNHEY, CDR2 SMNVEV (reference sequence).

The V gene is TRBV27, the J gene TRBJ1-1; D gene unclear. The CDR3 extends over 13 amino acids. V was trimmed by 3 bases and J by 5 bases, leaving 10 bases between them. Germline assignment: CDR1 MNHEY and CDR2 SMNVEV (reference sequence). This CDR3 is CASSFRRVTEAFF. DNA of the CDR3: TGTGCCAGCAGTTTTCGGCGGGTTACTGAAGCTTTCTTT.

This sequence joins TRBV6-5 and TRBJ1-2; D gene uncertain. V lost 4 bases, J lost 2 bases, and 11 bases lay in between. CDR3 size: 14 residues. Germline V gene sequence: CDR1 MNHEY, CDR2 SVGAGI. CDR3 DNA: TGTGCCAGCAGTTTGGGCTGGGGAAACTATGGCTACACCTTC. This translates into CASSLGWGNYGYTF.

The chain is built from TRBV29-1 and TRBJ2-1; perhaps D is TRBD1 or TRBD2 (6 bases each). Germline lookup yields CDR1 SQVTM and CDR2 ANQGSEA. There are 15 residues in the CDR3. V lost 7 bases and J lost 5, with 21 bases in between. The CDR3: CSAGGGHYRDNEQFF. In nucleotides, the CDR3 is TGCAGCGCCGGGGGCGGACACTATCGGGACAATGAGCAGTTCTTC.

The chain uses TRBV30 and TRBJ2-7; weak D call: TRBD1 (6 bases). The V gene's germline CDR1 is GTSNPN and CDR2 SVGIG (reference sequence). The ends were cut back, 4 bases at V and 3 bases at J, with 10 bases in the middle. The CDR3 spans 12 residues. DNA of the CDR3: TGTGCCTGGACCAGGGGTAACTACGAGCAGTACTTC. Its translation is CAWTRGNYEQYF.

The genes are TRBV9 and TRBJ1-3; no definite D call. Trimming pared 1 base from V and 4 bases from J, leaving 9 bases between. The CDR3 spans 14 residues. CDR1 is SGDLS, CDR2 YYNGEE, per germline. CDR3 amino acids: CASSVNSWGNTIYF. The CDR3 coding sequence is TGTGCCAGCAGCGTAAACAGTTGGGGAAACACCATATATTTT.

Within the sample, this clone is medium-sized (0.01 to 0.1%). V gene TRBV19 combines with J gene TRBJ2-7, with 7 bases matching TRBD1. The CDR3 loop spans 14 amino acids. After removal of 6 bases from V and 5 bases from J, the junction contained 10 bases not matched to a gene. Germline lookup yields CDR1 LNHDA and CDR2 SQIVND (reference sequence). Written as DNA, the CDR3 is TGTGCCAGTAGCCCCGGGACAGCGGCCAACGAGCAGTACTTC. Encoded protein: CASSPGTAANEQYF. The whole variable domain, filled in from reference TRBV19 and TRBJ2-7, reads DGGITQSPKYLFRKEGQNVTLSCEQNLNHDAMYWYRQDPGQGLRLIYYSQIVNDFQKGDIAEGYSVSREKKESFPLTVTSAQKNPTAFYLCASSPGTAANEQYFGPGTRLTVT.

The V gene is TRBV11-2, the J gene TRBJ1-5; D is unclear. CDR1 and CDR2 (germline): SGHAT, FQNNGV. V was clipped by 0 bases and J by 5 bases, with 17 bases between them. The CDR3 totals 17 residues. The CDR3 bases are TGTGCCAGCAGCTTAGACTACAGCGATGGTCGGGATCAGCCCCAGCATTTT. It yields the protein CASSLDYSDGRDQPQHF.

By sample fraction, this clone is medium-sized. The J gene is TRBJ1-2, the V gene TRBV6-5; D gene uncertain. Trimming cost V 5 bases and J 4 bases, with 11 bases left between them. The CDR3 spans 13 residues. Germline V gives CDR1 MNHEY, CDR2 SVGAGI. This CDR3 reads CASSPGRGYGYTF. In nucleotides, the CDR3 is TGTGCCAGCAGTCCCGGACGAGGCTATGGCTACACCTTC.

The chain has TRBV19 and TRBJ2-2; 7 nucleotides align to TRBD2. Per germline, CDR1 LNHDA and CDR2 SQIVND (reference sequence). Trimming took 5 bases from V and 0 from J; bases not matched to a gene: 6. The CDR3 is made up of 16 amino acids. The CDR3 reads CASSGVAGPNTGELFF. The CDR3, as DNA: TGTGCCAGTAGTGGGGTAGCGGGCCCGAACACCGGGGAGCTGTTTTTT.